Included here is one T cell receptor (beta chain) sequence, with context. This specimen comes from a study of T cell changes during pregnancy in multiple sclerosis. TCRdb's copy holds only in-frame clones and misses some; the assay was immunoSEQ multiplex PCR. The profile shows 50,000 to 65,000 clones, 88% of them singletons. The receptor's source is a female donor with multiple sclerosis, enrolled in a pregnancy study. This specimen consisted of peripheral blood, obtained in the first trimester of pregnancy.

The CDR3 coding sequence is TGTGCCAGCTCACCGGGCTGGGTAGAGCAGTACTTC. Amino acid sequence: CASSPGWVEQYF. The chain has TRBV18 and TRBJ2-7; D gene unclear. This CDR3 is 12 amino acids long. V dropped 3 bases and J dropped 7 bases, with 10 bases sitting between them. Germline-derived CDR1 and CDR2 are KGHSH and LQKENI. Combining the CDR3 with reference TRBV18 and TRBJ2-7 gives the whole variable domain NAGVMQNPRHLVRRRGQEARLRCSPMKGHSHVYWYRQLPEEGLKFMVYLQKENIIDESGMPKERFSAEFPKEGPSILRIQQVVRGDSAAYFCASSPGWVEQYFGPGTRLTVT.